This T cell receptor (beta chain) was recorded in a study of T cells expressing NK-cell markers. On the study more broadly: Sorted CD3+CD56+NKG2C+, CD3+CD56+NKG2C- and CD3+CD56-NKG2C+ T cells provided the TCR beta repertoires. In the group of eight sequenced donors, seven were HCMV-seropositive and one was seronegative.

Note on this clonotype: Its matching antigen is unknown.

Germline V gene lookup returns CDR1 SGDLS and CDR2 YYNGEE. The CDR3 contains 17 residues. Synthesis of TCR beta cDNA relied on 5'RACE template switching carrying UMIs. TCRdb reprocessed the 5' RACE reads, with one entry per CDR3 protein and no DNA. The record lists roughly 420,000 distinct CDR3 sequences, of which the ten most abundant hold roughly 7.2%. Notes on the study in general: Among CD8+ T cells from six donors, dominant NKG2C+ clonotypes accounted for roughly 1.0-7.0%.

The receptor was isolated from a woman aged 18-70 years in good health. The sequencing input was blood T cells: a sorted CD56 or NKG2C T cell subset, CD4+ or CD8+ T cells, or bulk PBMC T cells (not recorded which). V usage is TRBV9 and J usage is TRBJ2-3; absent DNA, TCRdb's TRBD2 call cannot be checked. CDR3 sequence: CASSVGLLAGGTDTQYF.